Listed below are T cell receptor beta chains from one sample, sequenced in a study of blood T cell repertoires in COVID-19. Assay: immunoSEQ multiplex PCR; the TCRdb copy retains only in-frame clones and omits some. The sample has 250,000 to 300,000 clones, 81% seen once. Sample: peripheral blood. The receptors here all came from a woman aged 55 to 70 with active or convalescent COVID-19. Both conserved end residues are part of each CDR3. The order of the fields is CDR3 length, clone size, D gene, V gene, J gene, CDR3 DNA, CDR3 protein. D genes are given only for firm matches. Clone size is given for some rows only: seen once, a few or many times, or a class if the clone is expanded.

CDR3 length: 15; clone size: .; D gene: TRBD2; V gene: TRBV4-3; J gene: TRBJ2-7; CDR3 DNA: TGCGCCAGCAGCCAAGAGGGGGGGATTGCCTACGAGCAGTACTTC; CDR3 protein: CASSQEGGIAYEQYF
CDR3 length: 15; clone size: .; D gene: TRBD1; V gene: TRBV19; J gene: TRBJ1-2; CDR3 DNA: TGTGCCAGTAGTGTGGGGACAGCTTCTAACTATGGCTACACCTTC; CDR3 protein: CASSVGTASNYGYTF
CDR3 length: 15; clone size: .; D gene: TRBD2; V gene: TRBV30; J gene: TRBJ2-5; CDR3 DNA: TGTGCCTGCTCTACCGGCGGGGGGGCCGGAGAGACCCAGTACTTC; CDR3 protein: CACSTGGGAGETQYF
CDR3 length: 15; clone size: .; D gene: .; V gene: TRBV9; J gene: TRBJ1-1; CDR3 DNA: TGTGCCAGCAGCGTAGACGGGGGGTTGAACACTGAAGCTTTCTTT; CDR3 protein: CASSVDGGLNTEAFF
CDR3 length: 14; clone size: .; D gene: .; V gene: TRBV6-5; J gene: TRBJ1-2; CDR3 DNA: TGTGCCAGCAGTTACTCTAGCACCTTCTATGGCTACACCTTC; CDR3 protein: CASSYSSTFYGYTF
CDR3 length: 16; clone size: .; D gene: .; V gene: TRBV2; J gene: TRBJ2-3; CDR3 DNA: TGTGCCAGCAGTGAAGCGACGGCACTAGGCACAGATACGCAGTATTTT; CDR3 protein: CASSEATALGTDTQYF
CDR3 length: 11; clone size: .; D gene: .; V gene: TRBV28; J gene: TRBJ1-3; CDR3 DNA: TGTGCCAGCAGCTACGGAAACACCATATATTTT; CDR3 protein: CASSYGNTIYF
CDR3 length: 13; clone size: .; D gene: .; V gene: TRBV6-5; J gene: TRBJ2-7; CDR3 DNA: TGTGCCAGCAGTTACTCCCTAGACTACGAGCAGTACTTC; CDR3 protein: CASSYSLDYEQYF
CDR3 length: 18; clone size: .; D gene: TRBD2; V gene: TRBV9; J gene: TRBJ2-3; CDR3 DNA: TGTGCCAGCAGCGTCCTAGCGGGGCTATCTGCAGGGACAGATACGCAGTATTTT; CDR3 protein: CASSVLAGLSAGTDTQYF
CDR3 length: 13; clone size: few; D gene: TRBD1; V gene: TRBV10-2; J gene: TRBJ1-1; CDR3 DNA: TGCGCCAGCCACAGGGGGCCGGATACTGAAGCTTTCTTT; CDR3 protein: CASHRGPDTEAFF
CDR3 length: 15; clone size: .; D gene: TRBD2; V gene: TRBV4-1; J gene: TRBJ2-7; CDR3 DNA: TGCGCCAGCAGCCGTGGGCGGGGGGTGTCCTACGAGCAGTACTTC; CDR3 protein: CASSRGRGVSYEQYF
CDR3 length: 16; clone size: .; D gene: TRBD2; V gene: TRBV2; J gene: TRBJ2-2; CDR3 DNA: TGTGCCAGCAGTGCGGCGGGGGGGCCGAGCACCGGGGAGCTGTTTTTT; CDR3 protein: CASSAAGGPSTGELFF
CDR3 length: 15; clone size: .; D gene: .; V gene: TRBV5-6; J gene: TRBJ2-5; CDR3 DNA: TGTGCCAGCAGCTTTTCAGGGCAGTACCAAGAGACCCAGTACTTC; CDR3 protein: CASSFSGQYQETQYF
CDR3 length: 14; clone size: .; D gene: .; V gene: TRBV10-3; J gene: TRBJ2-2; CDR3 DNA: TGTGCCTCCCAACCAGGGTGGAACACCGGGGAGCTGTTTTTT; CDR3 protein: CASQPGWNTGELFF
CDR3 length: 16; clone size: .; D gene: TRBD2; V gene: TRBV7-3; J gene: TRBJ2-2; CDR3 DNA: TGTGCCAGCAGCACGACTAGCGGGGGAAGCACCGGGGAGCTGTTTTTT; CDR3 protein: CASSTTSGGSTGELFF
CDR3 length: 17; clone size: .; D gene: .; V gene: TRBV4-1; J gene: TRBJ2-1; CDR3 DNA: TGCGCCAGCAGCCAAGATCCCGACATGTCTCCCTACAATGAGCAGTTCTTC; CDR3 protein: CASSQDPDMSPYNEQFF
CDR3 length: 13; clone size: .; D gene: .; V gene: TRBV29-1; J gene: TRBJ1-1; CDR3 DNA: TGCAGCGTGGCACCGGGACAAAGCACTGAAGCTTTCTTT; CDR3 protein: CSVAPGQSTEAFF
CDR3 length: 14; clone size: .; D gene: .; V gene: TRBV3-1/TRBV3-2; J gene: TRBJ2-5; CDR3 DNA: TGTGCCAGCAGCCCAAGGACAGTGACGGAGACCCAGTACTTC; CDR3 protein: CASSPRTVTETQYF
CDR3 length: 15; clone size: many; D gene: TRBD1; V gene: TRBV7-7; J gene: TRBJ2-5; CDR3 DNA: TGTGCCAGCAGCTTAGGGTACAGGGGGGAGGAGACCCAGTACTTC; CDR3 protein: CASSLGYRGEETQYF
CDR3 length: 13; clone size: .; D gene: TRBD1; V gene: TRBV7-9; J gene: TRBJ2-7; CDR3 DNA: TGTGCCAGCAGCTTAGCACAGGGGTACGAGCAGTACTTC; CDR3 protein: CASSLAQGYEQYF
CDR3 length: 15; clone size: .; D gene: TRBD1; V gene: TRBV7-9; J gene: TRBJ2-2; CDR3 DNA: TGTGCCAGCAGCGCCACGACAGGGTTGGCCGGGGAGCTGTTTTTT; CDR3 protein: CASSATTGLAGELFF
CDR3 length: 16; clone size: .; D gene: .; V gene: TRBV21-1; J gene: TRBJ1-1; CDR3 DNA: TGTGCCAGCAGCAAGGACAGGGGGCAGGAAGGCACTGAAGCTTTCTTT; CDR3 protein: CASSKDRGQEGTEAFF
CDR3 length: 19; clone size: .; D gene: TRBD2; V gene: TRBV4-2; J gene: TRBJ2-3; CDR3 DNA: TGTGCCAGCAGCCAAGATAAGGGGACTAGCGGGGGGCCCACAGATACGCAGTATTTT; CDR3 protein: CASSQDKGTSGGPTDTQYF
CDR3 length: 15; clone size: .; D gene: TRBD1; V gene: TRBV7-2; J gene: TRBJ2-3; CDR3 DNA: TGTGCCAGCAGCTTATTGGGACAGGGACAAGATACGCAGTATTTT; CDR3 protein: CASSLLGQGQDTQYF
CDR3 length: 14; clone size: few; D gene: .; V gene: TRBV6-5; J gene: TRBJ2-2; CDR3 DNA: TGTGCCAGCAGTTACTCAGGGGCAACCGGGGAGCTGTTTTTT; CDR3 protein: CASSYSGATGELFF
CDR3 length: 14; clone size: .; D gene: TRBD1; V gene: TRBV9; J gene: TRBJ1-4; CDR3 DNA: TGTGCCAGCAGCTATACAGGGGGTAATGAAAAACTGTTTTTT; CDR3 protein: CASSYTGGNEKLFF
CDR3 length: 19; clone size: few; D gene: TRBD1; V gene: TRBV4-3; J gene: TRBJ1-1; CDR3 DNA: TGCGCCAGCAGCCAAGATTCGGGCGACAGGGGATTGGTGGACACTGAAGCTTTCTTT; CDR3 protein: CASSQDSGDRGLVDTEAFF
CDR3 length: 18; clone size: .; D gene: TRBD1; V gene: TRBV27; J gene: TRBJ2-2; CDR3 DNA: TGTGCCAGCAGTCCCGAGCGGGACAGGGTTGGAGGTGGCGGGGAGCTGTTTTTT; CDR3 protein: CASSPERDRVGGGGELFF
CDR3 length: 15; clone size: .; D gene: TRBD1; V gene: TRBV5-1; J gene: TRBJ1-1; CDR3 DNA: TGCGCCAGCAGCCGGACAGGCCCTGTGAACACTGAAGCTTTCTTT; CDR3 protein: CASSRTGPVNTEAFF
CDR3 length: 15; clone size: .; D gene: TRBD2; V gene: TRBV7-3; J gene: TRBJ2-3; CDR3 DNA: TGTGCCAGCAGCTTGGCGGGGGGGCCCGCAGATACGCAGTATTTT; CDR3 protein: CASSLAGGPADTQYF
CDR3 length: 17; clone size: .; D gene: TRBD1; V gene: TRBV5-1; J gene: TRBJ1-3; CDR3 DNA: TGCGCCAGCAGCCCTGGCGGGACAGAAGGGCTGTCGAACACCATATATTTT; CDR3 protein: CASSPGGTEGLSNTIYF
CDR3 length: 13; clone size: .; D gene: .; V gene: TRBV7-3; J gene: TRBJ1-5; CDR3 DNA: TGTGCCAGCAGCCGAACAGGGAATCAGCCCCAGCATTTT; CDR3 protein: CASSRTGNQPQHF
CDR3 length: 14; clone size: .; D gene: .; V gene: TRBV6-5; J gene: TRBJ2-2; CDR3 DNA: TGTGCCAGCAGGCCCCGGACACAAACCGGGGAGCTGTTTTTT; CDR3 protein: CASRPRTQTGELFF
CDR3 length: 15; clone size: once; D gene: TRBD1; V gene: TRBV7-9; J gene: TRBJ1-2; CDR3 DNA: TGTGCCAGCAGCTTGGGGGACAGGGACAACTATGGCTACACCTTC; CDR3 protein: CASSLGDRDNYGYTF
CDR3 length: 16; clone size: .; D gene: .; V gene: TRBV15; J gene: TRBJ2-3; CDR3 DNA: TGTGCCACCAGCGGAGCGAGCAGGGCCTTCACAGATACGCAGTATTTT; CDR3 protein: CATSGASRAFTDTQYF
CDR3 length: 14; clone size: .; D gene: .; V gene: TRBV9; J gene: TRBJ2-1; CDR3 DNA: TGTGCCAGCAGCGTCTCTAGCTCCTACAATGAGCAGTTCTTC; CDR3 protein: CASSVSSSYNEQFF
CDR3 length: 15; clone size: .; D gene: .; V gene: TRBV2; J gene: TRBJ2-7; CDR3 DNA: TGTGCCAGATCCCCGTCGGACAGAAAACACTACGAGCAGTACTTC; CDR3 protein: CARSPSDRKHYEQYF
CDR3 length: 13; clone size: .; D gene: .; V gene: TRBV7-9; J gene: TRBJ1-2; CDR3 DNA: TGTGCCAGCAGCTTTCTTCTCTTCTATGGCTACACCTTC; CDR3 protein: CASSFLLFYGYTF
CDR3 length: 17; clone size: .; D gene: .; V gene: TRBV9; J gene: TRBJ1-6; CDR3 DNA: TGTGCCAGCAGCGTCGGACGAAGAGGGGGTTTGGAATCACCCCTCCACTTT; CDR3 protein: CASSVGRRGGLESPLHF
CDR3 length: 16; clone size: .; D gene: TRBD1; V gene: TRBV12-5; J gene: TRBJ1-1; CDR3 DNA: TGTGCTAGTGGGAAGGGGACAGGGGGTGTGAACACTGAAGCTTTCTTT; CDR3 protein: CASGKGTGGVNTEAFF
CDR3 length: 16; clone size: .; D gene: .; V gene: TRBV15; J gene: TRBJ2-2; CDR3 DNA: TGTGCCACCAGCACGGAAGGGGGACATAACACCGGGGAGCTGTTTTTT; CDR3 protein: CATSTEGGHNTGELFF
CDR3 length: 13; clone size: .; D gene: .; V gene: TRBV7-8; J gene: TRBJ1-1; CDR3 DNA: TGTGCCAGCAGCTTCGCCTATGTGGCTGAAGCTTTCTTT; CDR3 protein: CASSFAYVAEAFF
CDR3 length: 14; clone size: many; D gene: TRBD2; V gene: TRBV7-3; J gene: TRBJ2-5; CDR3 DNA: TGTGCCAGCAGCTTAAGTAGGGGCGGGGGGACCCAGTACTTC; CDR3 protein: CASSLSRGGGTQYF
CDR3 length: 14; clone size: .; D gene: .; V gene: TRBV19; J gene: TRBJ2-1; CDR3 DNA: TGTGCCAGTAGTATTCTCGGGGGGCGGGATGAGCAGTTCTTC; CDR3 protein: CASSILGGRDEQFF
CDR3 length: 21; clone size: .; D gene: .; V gene: TRBV10-3; J gene: TRBJ1-2; CDR3 DNA: TGTGCCATCAGTGAGGCCCGGGACTCTCAGAAGTTGGGGGTAATGAACTATGGCTACACCTTC; CDR3 protein: CAISEARDSQKLGVMNYGYTF
CDR3 length: 15; clone size: .; D gene: TRBD1; V gene: TRBV6-6; J gene: TRBJ1-1; CDR3 DNA: TGTGCCTTAAGAGGGACAGGGGGCAGTCGCACTGAAGCTTTCTTT; CDR3 protein: CALRGTGGSRTEAFF
CDR3 length: 16; clone size: .; D gene: .; V gene: TRBV7-9; J gene: TRBJ1-5; CDR3 DNA: TGTGCCAGCAGCCGGGGGTGGACGGACAACAATCAGCCCCAGCATTTT; CDR3 protein: CASSRGWTDNNQPQHF
CDR3 length: 15; clone size: .; D gene: .; V gene: TRBV19; J gene: TRBJ2-3; CDR3 DNA: TGTGCCAGTAGTAAAAGGGGTTACGACACAGATACGCAGTATTTT; CDR3 protein: CASSKRGYDTDTQYF
CDR3 length: 16; clone size: .; D gene: TRBD1; V gene: TRBV2; J gene: TRBJ1-3; CDR3 DNA: TGTGCCAGCAGTGTCCCTCCAGGGGGCACGGGAAACACCATATATTTT; CDR3 protein: CASSVPPGGTGNTIYF
CDR3 length: 15; clone size: once; D gene: TRBD2; V gene: TRBV11-1; J gene: TRBJ2-7; CDR3 DNA: TGTGCCAGCAGCTTCACGGGGGGGGCCACCTACGAGCAGTACTTC; CDR3 protein: CASSFTGGATYEQYF
CDR3 length: 16; clone size: .; D gene: TRBD2; V gene: TRBV5-5; J gene: TRBJ2-5; CDR3 DNA: TGTGCCAGCAGCCCGGGGACTAGCGGGGGTGCAGAGACCCAGTACTTC; CDR3 protein: CASSPGTSGGAETQYF
CDR3 length: 18; clone size: .; D gene: .; V gene: TRBV2; J gene: TRBJ2-5; CDR3 DNA: TGTGCCAGCAGTGAAAGGAGGGGGACGGGGGGCGGTGCGGAGACCCAGTACTTC; CDR3 protein: CASSERRGTGGGAETQYF
CDR3 length: 13; clone size: .; D gene: .; V gene: TRBV30; J gene: TRBJ1-2; CDR3 DNA: TGTGCCTGGATGGGGGGAGGGTCCTATGGCTACACCTTC; CDR3 protein: CAWMGGGSYGYTF
CDR3 length: 15; clone size: .; D gene: TRBD2; V gene: TRBV10-3; J gene: TRBJ2-1; CDR3 DNA: TGTGCCATCAGTACTAGCGGGTTATCCTACAATGAGCAGTTCTTC; CDR3 protein: CAISTSGLSYNEQFF
CDR3 length: 13; clone size: .; D gene: .; V gene: TRBV19; J gene: TRBJ2-1; CDR3 DNA: TGTGCCAGTAGTATCCAGGGGCTGAATGAGCAGTTCTTC; CDR3 protein: CASSIQGLNEQFF
CDR3 length: 14; clone size: .; D gene: TRBD1; V gene: TRBV4-2; J gene: TRBJ1-2; CDR3 DNA: TGTGCCAGCAGCCCGACAGGGGGTAACTATGGCTACACCTTC; CDR3 protein: CASSPTGGNYGYTF
CDR3 length: 14; clone size: .; D gene: .; V gene: TRBV6-1; J gene: TRBJ2-7; CDR3 DNA: TGTGCCAGCAGTGAAGGCGGGTGGGTCTACGAGCAGTACTTC; CDR3 protein: CASSEGGWVYEQYF
CDR3 length: 13; clone size: .; D gene: TRBD1; V gene: TRBV29-1; J gene: TRBJ1-4; CDR3 DNA: TGCAGCGTTGCACAGGGGGCGCGGGAAAAACTGTTTTTT; CDR3 protein: CSVAQGAREKLFF